These T cell receptor beta chains were read from a single sample in a study of blood T cell repertoires in COVID-19. Measured with immunoSEQ multiplex PCR; TCRdb has only the in-frame clones, and not every one. This table holds fewer than 350,000 clones, 65% to 90% found once. What was sequenced was peripheral blood. Receptors were obtained from an older woman with active or convalescent COVID-19. Both conserved end residues are part of each CDR3.

v_call	cdr3_aa
TRBV7-9	CASSFLAGAEQFF
TRBV19	CASSTPSDGRGTEAFF
TRBV5-6	CASSLVPGQGDTQYF
TRBV12-5	CASRPGQTYDAQYF
TRBV7-3	CASSFGEADNEQFF
TRBV4-1	CASSQEQGWGPGYTF
TRBV5-1	CASSEYSEQYF
TRBV6-6	CASSYSGGGGDEQFF
TRBV3-1/TRBV3-2	CASSQDTVFNEKLFF
TRBV2	CASSEGDRGIQQFF
TRBV11-2	CASSLHVQVASYEQYF
TRBV5-1	CASSFRDYQETQYF
TRBV12-3/TRBV12-4	CASSAGMNTEAFF
TRBV10-3	CAISAGDASTDTQYF
TRBV7-3	CASSSGVTDTQYF
TRBV2	CASRIWTGHEQYF
TRBV9	CASSAGRGGRTTYEQYF
TRBV12-2	CASRLALAFCYGYTF
TRBV9	CASSAGTSPYEQYF
TRBV6-2/TRBV6-3	CASSLRTGQIQYF
TRBV7-2	CASSQLGGSNYGYTF
TRBV3-1/TRBV3-2	CASSQLSIDEKLFF
TRBV4-3	CASSQDPYRQGPQHF
TRBV6-1	CASSEVASVQETQYF
TRBV2	CASRLNRGNYGYTF
TRBV19	CASSLSGSSRYDEAFF
TRBV3-1/TRBV3-2	CASSQEQGRSGYTF
TRBV6-2/TRBV6-3	CASSYSSVGEFF
TRBV18	CASSPRQGNQPQHF
TRBV2	CASRSGGAAYEQYF
TRBV19	CATLGTATGEQFF
TRBV6-6	CASSQTGDYGYTF
TRBV9	CASSGLGDTEAFF
TRBV6-6	CASSWSSFNEQFF
TRBV7-2	CASSYWTGGAYNSPLHF
TRBV4-1	CASRQPGTSDEQFF
TRBV29-1	CSARKPGTPNEKLFF
TRBV19	CASSGTSGYNEQFF
TRBV3-1/TRBV3-2	CASSQDTPLSGGSYNEQFF
TRBV2	CASSGPRASGGEGYTF
TRBV5-4	CASSLGTGSNTEAFF
TRBV6-5	CASSLAGRNEQFF
TRBV7-9	CASSLSWDRSSYEQYF
TRBV7-9	CASSPSGSTDTQYF
TRBV28	CASRGQGLFSGYTDTQYF
TRBV19	CASSPEGGGNYGYTF
TRBV5-1	CASSLGQGAIYEQYF
TRBV6-5	CASSSDRGLTEAFF